This note documents a single T cell receptor (beta chain) sequence. TCRdb itself ran the RT-PCR reads through MiXCR, one entry per CDR3 protein. The sample includes approximately 8,800 distinct CDR3 sequences, 3.5% to 4.5% of them seen just once. The record originates from a study of patients and donors after allogeneic stem cell transplantation. This CDR3 comprises 14 residues. The germline CDR1 and CDR2 sequences are KGHSH and LQKENI. V trimming: 4 bases; J trimming: 8 bases; junction bases outside the gene matches: 5. This chain joins TRBV18 and TRBJ2-4, with 10 bases identical to TRBD1. The sequence was collected from a human donor who was either an allogeneic HSCT recipient or a stem cell or donor lymphocyte infusion donor (not recorded which). It is not recorded whose cells these are; they may come from a transplant donor. The material sequenced was blood, either unsorted or a sorted T cell fraction (not recorded which). The DNA of the CDR3 is TGTGCCAGCTCACTAGGGACAGGGGCGGACATTCAGTACTTC. Amino acids: CASSLGTGADIQYF. Full variable domain (rest looked up from reference TRBV18 and TRBJ2-4): NAGVMQNPRHLVRRRGQEARLRCSPMKGHSHVYWYRQLPEEGLKFMVYLQKENIIDESGMPKERFSAEFPKEGPSILRIQQVVRGDSAAYFCASSLGTGADIQYFGAGTRLSVL.